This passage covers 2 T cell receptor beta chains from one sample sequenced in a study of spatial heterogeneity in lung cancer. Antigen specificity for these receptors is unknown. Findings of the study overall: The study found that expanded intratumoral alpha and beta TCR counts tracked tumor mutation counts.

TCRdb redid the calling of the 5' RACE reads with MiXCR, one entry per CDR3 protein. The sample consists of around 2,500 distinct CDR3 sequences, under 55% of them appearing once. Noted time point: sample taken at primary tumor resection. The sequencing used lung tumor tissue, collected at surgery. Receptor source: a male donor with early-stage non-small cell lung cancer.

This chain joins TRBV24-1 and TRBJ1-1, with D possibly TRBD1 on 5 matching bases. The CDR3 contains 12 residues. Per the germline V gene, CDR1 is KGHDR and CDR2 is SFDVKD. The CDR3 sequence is CARRGSNTEAFF. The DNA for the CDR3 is TGTGCTCGGAGGGGTTCGAACACTGAAGCTTTCTTT.

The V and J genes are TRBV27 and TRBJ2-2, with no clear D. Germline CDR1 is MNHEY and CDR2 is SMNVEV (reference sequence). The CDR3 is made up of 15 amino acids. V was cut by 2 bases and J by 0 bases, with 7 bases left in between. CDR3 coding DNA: TGTGCCAGCAGTTTACGATCCCCGAACACCGGGGAGCTGTTTTTT. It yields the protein CASSLRSPNTGELFF.